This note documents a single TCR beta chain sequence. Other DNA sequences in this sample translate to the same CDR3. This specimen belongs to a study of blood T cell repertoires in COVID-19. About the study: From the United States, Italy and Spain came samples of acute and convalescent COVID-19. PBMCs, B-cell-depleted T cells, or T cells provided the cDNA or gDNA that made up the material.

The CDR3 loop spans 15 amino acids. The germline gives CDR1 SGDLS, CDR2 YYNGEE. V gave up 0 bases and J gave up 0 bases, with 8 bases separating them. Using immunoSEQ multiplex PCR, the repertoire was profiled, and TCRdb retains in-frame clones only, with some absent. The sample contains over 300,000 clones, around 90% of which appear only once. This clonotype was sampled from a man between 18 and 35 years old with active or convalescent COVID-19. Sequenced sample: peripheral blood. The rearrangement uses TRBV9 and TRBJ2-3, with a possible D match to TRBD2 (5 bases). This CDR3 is CASSVVSGSTDTQYF. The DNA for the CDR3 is TGTGCCAGCAGCGTAGTGAGCGGAAGCACAGATACGCAGTATTTT.